This T cell receptor beta chain stems from a study of blood T cell repertoires in COVID-19. Study overall: Researchers got acute and convalescent COVID-19 samples from the United States, Italy and Spain. Sources were T cells, B-cell-depleted T cells, or PBMCs; the material itself was cDNA or gDNA.

The germline CDR1 and CDR2 sequences are MNHNS and SASEGT. The CDR3 covers 16 residues. Trimming removed 1 base at V and 1 base at J, with 13 bases between. TCRdb's copy holds only in-frame clones and misses some; the assay was immunoSEQ multiplex PCR. The data hold 55,000 to 60,000 clones, with roughly 83% observed a single time. The sequence was collected from a man in his sixties or seventies with active COVID-19. The sample comprised peripheral blood. The V call is TRBV6-1, the J call TRBJ1-1, with a tentative D call TRBD1 (6 bases). CDR3 in amino acids: CASSEVAGGRNTEAFF. CDR3 in DNA: TGTGCCAGCAGTGAAGTTGCGGGGGGCAGGAACACTGAAGCTTTCTTT.